This entry concerns a single T cell receptor (beta chain). Its target is not known. This sample was taken from a study of T cell repertoires in cytomegalovirus infection. Study-wide context: Both CMV infection and a matching HLA type were indicated by public TCR beta signatures.

Via MiXCR, TCRdb re-called the reads, giving one row per CDR3 protein. Among some 320,000 distinct CDR3 sequences, 8% to 10% were seen once, and the ten largest hold about 4.5%. Findings and limits, study-wide: HLA-C-restricted CMV-specific TCR beta clonotypes prevailed in the ex vivo response. Public TCR beta family frequency separated CMV-and-HLA carriers, including in an independent cohort.

Source material: PBMCs. This sequence originates from a human donor in good health (CMV status not recorded). Some clones in this sample may be carry-over from other donors' samples.

CDR3 region: CASSVDNEQFF. The CDR3, as DNA: TGTGCCAGCAGCGTGGACAATGAGCAGTTCTTC. The V and J genes are TRBV9 and TRBJ2-1; D gene uncertain. This CDR3 has 11 amino acids. Per germline, CDR1 SGDLS and CDR2 YYNGEE. V lost 2 bases to trimming and J lost 5 bases, with 2 bases between them.